This TCR beta chain was sequenced for a study of T cells in Graves' hyperthyroidism and ophthalmopathy. CDR1 LGHDT and CDR2 YNNKEL come from the germline V gene (reference sequence). CDR3 length: 17 residues. V was trimmed by 3 bases and J by 2 bases, leaving 16 bases between them. RNA transcripts provided the source from which TCR beta CDR3 regions were amplified. HTBI primers were employed in a first-round RT-PCR of the TCR CDR3. TCRdb redid the calling of the multiplex PCR reads with MiXCR, one entry per CDR3 protein. The data show 600,000 to 850,000 distinct CDR3 sequences, over 15% seen once. This clonotype was seen at least ten times.

The material sequenced was blood. The TCR sequence derives from a woman in her fifties or sixties with Graves' hyperthyroidism that later progressed to Graves' ophthalmopathy. V usage is TRBV3-1 and J usage is TRBJ2-2, with D perhaps assigned TRBD1 or TRBD2 (6 bases each). The CDR3 coding sequence is TGTGCCAGCAGCCATTTGCGGGACACCTTAAACACCGGGGAGCTGTTTTTT. Amino acid sequence: CASSHLRDTLNTGELFF.